This passage covers 13 T cell receptor beta chains from one sample sequenced in a study of blood T cell repertoires in COVID-19 (dated by TCRdb to about 2020). The library came from the immunoSEQ multiplex PCR assay. TCRdb carries this immuneACCESS record with in-frame sequences only. Its versions omit some clonotypes, under half of them owing to an unresolved V gene in the studies checked, with the rest unexplained. This sample holds roughly 370,000 clones; roughly 89% were observed only once. In total, the top ten clones hold 10% of the sample. Sequenced material: PBMCs or T cells enriched from blood (not recorded which). These receptors were taken from a woman aged 50 to 65 who had recovered from COVID-19.

A word on this clone: This sample also contains other DNA sequences that code for the same CDR3. The chain has TRBV24-1 and TRBJ2-3, with TRBD2 matching 7 bases. The CDR3 runs 13 residues. With V trimmed by 7 bases and J by 1 base, 1 base remained unmatched. Per the germline V gene, CDR1 is KGHDR and CDR2 is SFDVKD. CDR3: CATRTSGTDTQYF. DNA of the CDR3: TGTGCCACCAGAACTAGCGGCACAGATACGCAGTATTTT.

CDR3 loop: CASSPRAKVDEQYF. The CDR3 DNA follows: TGTGCCAGCAGTCCGCGGGCTAAAGTGGACGAGCAGTACTTC. The genes are TRBV27 and TRBJ2-7, with D possibly TRBD2 on 5 matching bases. Germline loops: CDR1 MNHEY, CDR2 SMNVEV (reference sequence). V lost 5 bases and J lost 5, with 16 bases in between. There are 14 residues in the CDR3.

This clone was seen once. The CDR3: CASAPDGQEAYEQYF. The CDR3 DNA reads as TGCGCCAGCGCACCCGACGGACAGGAGGCCTACGAGCAGTACTTC. V gene TRBV5-1 combines with J gene TRBJ2-7; 7 bases line up with TRBD1. This CDR3 is 15 amino acids long. Germline loops: CDR1 SGHRS, CDR2 YFSETQ. V shed 7 bases and J 2 bases; nucleotides not matched to a gene: 12.

The V gene is TRBV5-1, the J gene TRBJ1-2; possibly TRBD1 for D (6 bases). This CDR3 is 14 amino acids long. The V end lost 0 bases, the J end lost 4 bases, and 10 bases lay between the germline ends. From germline, CDR1 is SGHRS and CDR2 YFSETQ. CDR3 protein: CASSLDRVSYGYTF. DNA for the CDR3: TGCGCCAGCAGCTTGGACAGGGTATCCTATGGCTACACCTTC. Full variable domain (remainder filled in from reference TRBV5-1 and TRBJ1-2): KAGVTQTPRYLIKTRGQQVTLSCSPISGHRSVSWYQQTPGQGLQFLFEYFSETQRNKGNFPGRFSGRQFSNSRSEMNVSTLELGDSALYLCASSLDRVSYGYTFGSGTRLTVV.

The chain carries TRBV10-3 and TRBJ2-7; 7 nucleotides line up with TRBD1. The trim removed 10 bases at V and 0 bases at J, leaving 12 bases unmatched. CDR1 is ENHRY and CDR2 is SYGVKD in the germline V gene. The CDR3 totals 15 residues. CDR3 loop: CATLDRTGLSYEQYF. In nucleotides, the CDR3 is TGTGCCACCCTCGACCGGACAGGCCTCTCCTACGAGCAGTACTTC.

The chain has TRBV5-1 and TRBJ2-2; D possibly corresponds to TRBD1 (5 bases). CDR1 is SGHRS and CDR2 is YFSETQ in the germline V gene. The CDR3 is 14 amino acids. V lost 4 bases and J lost 8, with 15 bases in between. CDR3 in amino acids: CASSAPGIGGELFF. As DNA, the CDR3 is TGCGCCAGCAGCGCCCCAGGGATTGGAGGGGAGCTGTTTTTT.

J is TRBJ1-2 and V is TRBV18; 12 bases agree with TRBD1. This CDR3 comprises 18 residues. V lost 3 bases, J lost 4 bases, and 12 bases stayed unmatched. Per germline, CDR1 KGHSH and CDR2 LQKENI. The CDR3 loop reads CASSPLKAGTGGLYGYTF. The CDR3 DNA is TGTGCCAGCTCACCGTTAAAAGCCGGGACAGGGGGCCTCTATGGCTACACCTTC.

This chain joins TRBV12-3 or TRBV12-4 and TRBJ1-2; D is unclear. CDR3 length: 11 residues. V lost 11 bases and J lost 0, with 7 bases in between. CDR3 amino acids: CAGRANYGYTF. The CDR3 nucleotides read TGTGCCGGTCGAGCTAACTATGGCTACACCTTC.

In DNA form, the CDR3 reads TGTGCCAGCAGCGGTACCGGGACTGCGCATTATGGCTACACCTTC. Amino acids: CASSGTGTAHYGYTF. The chain carries TRBV5-6 and TRBJ1-2; TRBD1 might be the D (5 bases). CDR3 length: 15 amino acids. Looked up from germline, CDR1 is SGHDT and CDR2 is YYEEEE. The V end was cut by 4 bases, the J end by 5 bases, with 18 bases between.

Only one count was recorded for this clone. This rearrangement joins TRBV2 to TRBJ2-1; 10 bases agree with TRBD1. Trimming took 5 bases from V and 6 from J; bases not matched to a gene: 4. Germline lookup yields CDR1 SNHLY and CDR2 FYNNEI. The CDR3 is 14 amino acids. CDR3 protein: CASSRDRGPNEQFF. CDR3 in DNA: TGTGCCAGCAGTCGGGACAGGGGACCCAATGAGCAGTTCTTC.

The genes are TRBV7-9 and TRBJ1-4; D gene unclear. The germline V gene encodes CDR1 SEHNR and CDR2 FQNEAQ (reference sequence). CDR3 length equals 12 residues. The V end lost 5 bases, the J end lost 3 bases, and 4 bases lay between the germline ends. The CDR3 DNA follows: TGTGCCAGCAGCGCGTCTAATGAAAAACTGTTTTTT. This codes for CASSASNEKLFF.

The chain combines TRBV12-3 or TRBV12-4 with TRBJ1-1; D ambiguous. The CDR3 totals 13 residues. Trimming took 5 bases from V and 5 from J, leaving 12 bases between them. As DNA, the CDR3 is TGTGCCAGCAGTATAAACCAACGGACTGAAGCTTTCTTT. It yields the protein CASSINQRTEAFF.

The chain uses TRBV19 and TRBJ1-6; 7 nucleotides agree with TRBD1. CDR3 length equals 15 residues. V was pared by 5 bases and J by 5 bases, with 6 bases of the junction left unmatched. CDR1 and CDR2 (germline): LNHDA, SQIVND (reference sequence). The CDR3 reads CASSRQGGNNSPLHF. CDR3 sequence (DNA): TGTGCCAGTAGTCGGCAGGGGGGAAATAATTCACCCCTCCACTTT.